This T cell receptor (beta chain) was sequenced for a study of spatial heterogeneity in lung cancer. Findings and limits, study-wide: Tumoral mutation counts were tracked by counts of expanded intratumoral alpha and beta TCRs.

Trimming shortened V by 0 bases and J by 2 bases, and 20 bases separated the two germline ends. The germline CDR1 and CDR2 sequences are LNHNV and YYDKDF (reference sequence). This CDR3 has 18 amino acids. In its sample, this clonotype was seen many times. The antigen is unknown. A unique molecular identifier was attached to every TCR cDNA molecule. TCRdb re-called the 5' RACE reads with MiXCR, one entry per CDR3 protein. Among roughly 7,000 distinct CDR3 sequences listed, more than 13% were seen once. Time point in this sample: sample taken at primary tumor resection. Untreated early-stage non-small cell lung cancer patients, 55 to 85 in total, were the donors. Whole RNA obtained from tumor, nontumor lung or frozen PBMC underwent sequencing without sorting.

The source material was lung tumor tissue, sampled at surgery. This clonotype originated in a female donor with early-stage non-small cell lung cancer. The V gene is TRBV15, the J gene TRBJ2-7; the D gene is possibly TRBD1 (5 bases). The CDR3 DNA reads TGTGCCACCAGCAGAGATAAAGGGCTTAGGGGCTTAGCCTACGAGCAGTACTTC. This codes for CATSRDKGLRGLAYEQYF.